The rows below give T cell receptor beta chains drawn from one sample of a study of T cell responses to AZD1222 COVID-19 vaccine. The protocol was immunoSEQ multiplex PCR, while the TCRdb copy is restricted to in-frame clones and leaves out a portion. The repertoire holds 150,000 to 180,000 clones, with about 88% as singletons. Sample: peripheral blood, taken on day 0 of AZD1222 vaccination. The receptors here all came from an adult in good health. Both conserved end residues are part of each CDR3. Each record gives: clone size, J gene, V gene, D gene, CDR3 DNA, CDR3 protein. A D gene is named only where the DNA matches it firmly. A clone size is listed for some rows: how often the clone was seen (once, few, many), or a class if it is expanded.

>NA|TRBJ2-1|TRBV7-2|NA
TGTGCCAGCAGCTTAGGTGGGATGGGGTACAATGAGCAGTTCTTC
CASSLGGMGYNEQFF
>NA|TRBJ1-4|TRBV6-5|NA
TGTGCCAGCAATATAGACGGGAATGAAAAACTGTTTTTT
CASNIDGNEKLFF
>NA|TRBJ1-1|TRBV5-5|NA
TGTGCCAGCAGCCTGGACCCACGAGCTGAAGCTTTCTTT
CASSLDPRAEAFF
>medium-sized|TRBJ2-1|TRBV6-2/TRBV6-3|NA
TGTGCCAGCAGTAGAGACCCGGCGGGCAATGAGCAGTTCTTC
CASSRDPAGNEQFF
>NA|TRBJ1-1|TRBV4-3|NA
TGCGCCAGCAGCATGAGGGGGACTGAAGCTTTCTTT
CASSMRGTEAFF
>NA|TRBJ2-3|TRBV7-2|NA
TGTGCCAGCAGCTCCCTAGGGCCAGATACGCAGTATTTT
CASSSLGPDTQYF
>NA|TRBJ1-5|TRBV6-1|NA
TGTGCCAGCAGTGAGTACTCTAGGGAGCCCCAGCATTTT
CASSEYSREPQHF
>NA|TRBJ2-7|TRBV29-1|NA
TGCAGCGTTGTACTGCATCACGCCTCCTACGAGCAGTACTTC
CSVVLHHASYEQYF
>NA|TRBJ2-3|TRBV27|NA
TGTGCCAGCAGTTCCTTACTAGCCCGAGATACGCAGTATTTT
CASSSLLARDTQYF
>NA|TRBJ1-1|TRBV6-5|TRBD1
TGTGCCAGCAGTTATTCCCAAACAGGGGCCACTGAAGCTTTCTTT
CASSYSQTGATEAFF
>NA|TRBJ2-3|TRBV5-1|NA
TGCGCCAGCAGTCTGGACAGAGTGGCAGATACGCAGTATTTT
CASSLDRVADTQYF
>NA|TRBJ1-2|TRBV29-1|TRBD1
TGCAGCGTCTCCGCCGACAGGGACTATGGCTACACCTTC
CSVSADRDYGYTF
>NA|TRBJ2-7|TRBV2|TRBD1
TGTGCCAGCCTCCGGGACAGGGGGGACGAGCAGTACTTC
CASLRDRGDEQYF
>NA|TRBJ2-2|TRBV9|TRBD1
TGTGCCAGCAGCGTGGGGACAGAGAACACCGGGGAGCTGTTTTTT
CASSVGTENTGELFF
>NA|TRBJ2-1|TRBV5-1|NA
TGCGCCAGCAGCTTGCGCGGGACGAGCTCCTACAATGAGCAGTTCTTC
CASSLRGTSSYNEQFF
>NA|TRBJ1-1|TRBV6-6|TRBD1
TGTGCCAGCACCGTAGGGACAGGGAACACTGAAGCTTTCTTT
CASTVGTGNTEAFF
>NA|TRBJ2-7|TRBV7-9|NA
TGTGCCAGCAGCTTAGATACAGGGAATAACGAGCAGTACTTC
CASSLDTGNNEQYF
>NA|TRBJ2-2|TRBV19|NA
TGTGCCAGTAGGGGGAGGGGGATCGGCGGGGAGCTGTTTTTT
CASRGRGIGGELFF
>NA|TRBJ2-7|TRBV5-4|NA
TGTGCCAGCAGCTACGACCGGAACGGGGAGCAGTACTTC
CASSYDRNGEQYF
>NA|TRBJ1-5|TRBV5-1|NA
TGCGCCAGCAGCCCGCTAGGGGGGGAGAATCAGCCCCAGCATTTT
CASSPLGGENQPQHF
>NA|TRBJ1-6|TRBV25-1|TRBD1
TGTGCCAGCAGCTACGGGACAGGCGGTTCACCCCTCCACTTT
CASSYGTGGSPLHF